Included here is one TCR beta chain sequence, with context. Its antigen is still unknown. The data were obtained in a study of T cell responses to AZD1222 COVID-19 vaccine. The wider study: Doses given second, at about 4 or about 12 weeks, were pooled. Study outcomes and limitations: The donor cohort was predominantly white British with a female majority, and clonal diversity may have been underestimated.

Trimming cost V 2 bases and J 15 bases, with 14 bases left between them. The CDR3 loop spans 12 amino acids. Per germline, CDR1 MDHEN and CDR2 SYDVKM. TCRdb keeps only in-frame clones here, not all; method: immunoSEQ multiplex PCR. The table includes more than 90,000 clones, around 83% detected once. The chain carries TRBV28 and TRBJ1-5; D uncertain. The receptor was isolated from an adult in good health. The sequenced sample was peripheral blood, obtained on day 0 of AZD1222 vaccination. CDR3 in DNA: TGTGCCAGCAGTTTAGGGAGTTCCTGGAGGCATTTT. It specifies CASSLGSSWRHF.